What follows are 13 T cell receptor beta chains derived from one specimen sequenced in a study of T cells in Graves' hyperthyroidism and ophthalmopathy. Template material for amplifying TCR beta CDR3 regions consisted of RNA transcripts. RT-PCR in the first round (using the HTBI primer set) targeted the TCR CDR3. TCRdb called the multiplex PCR reads again in MiXCR, with one record for every CDR3 protein. The repertoire holds a few hundred thousand distinct CDR3 sequences, with 15% to 19% as singletons. Sequenced input: blood. The source of these receptors is a woman in her 30s with Graves' hyperthyroidism.

This clonotype occurred many times. The chain carries TRBV12-3 or TRBV12-4 and TRBJ2-3; TRBD2 agrees at 9 bases. Unmatched junction bases numbered 11, after V lost 6 bases and J lost 1 base. The CDR3 consists of 17 residues. The chain's CDR3 is CASRDTAGGPGTDTQYF. CDR3 coding DNA: TGTGCCAGCAGAGATACGGCGGGAGGGCCCGGCACAGATACGCAGTATTTT.

This clonotype was seen a few times. V usage is TRBV27 and J usage is TRBJ2-7, with D perhaps matching TRBD1 (6 bases). Germline loops: CDR1 MNHEY, CDR2 SMNVEV (reference sequence). V lost 6 bases, J lost 3 bases, and 18 bases lay in between. This CDR3 comprises 15 residues. Here the CDR3 reads CASSPGQSPFYEQYF. The CDR3 DNA is TGTGCCAGCAGCCCAGGACAGTCCCCGTTCTACGAGCAGTACTTC.

This clonotype showed up many times. The chain combines TRBV20-1 with TRBJ2-3, with 16 bases that match TRBD2. Germline V gene sequence: CDR1 DFQATT, CDR2 SNEGSKA (reference sequence). The junction had 2 bases not matched to a gene; V was cut back by 2 bases and J by 0 bases. The CDR3 spans 17 residues. The CDR3 reads CSARPGLAGGSTDTQYF. The CDR3 bases are TGCAGTGCTAGACCGGGACTAGCGGGAGGGAGCACAGATACGCAGTATTTT.

As to this clonotype: This may come from a read error, since a much larger clone is one base off. V and J are TRBV27 and TRBJ2-1, with D perhaps matching TRBD2 (7 bases). From germline, CDR1 is MNHEY and CDR2 SMNVEV (reference sequence). Trimming pared 6 bases from V and 10 bases from J, leaving 22 bases between. This CDR3 is 15 amino acids long. The CDR3 region is CASRSDSGTYYEQFF. The DNA of the CDR3 is TGTGCCAGCAGATCCGACAGCGGGACATACTACGAGCAGTTCTTC.

This chain uses TRBV7-9 with TRBJ1-5; 7 nucleotides line up with TRBD1. Germline V gene lookup returns CDR1 SEHNR and CDR2 FQNEAQ (reference sequence). The CDR3 contains 15 residues. Trimming cost V 5 bases and J 0 bases; bases outside gene matches: 4. The CDR3: CASSKTGISNQPQHF. The CDR3 DNA reads TGTGCCAGCAGCAAGACAGGGATTAGCAATCAGCCCCAGCATTTT.

This clonotype was seen many times. This sequence joins TRBV20-1 and TRBJ1-2; D is possibly TRBD1 (6 bases). The germline V gene has CDR1 DFQATT and CDR2 SNEGSKA (reference sequence). Trimming stripped 0 bases from V and 5 bases from J, with 19 bases between. CDR3 length: 16 amino acids. The CDR3 DNA reads TGCAGTGCTAGAGATCAGAGCGTAGGGGGACAATATGGCTACACCTTC. Its protein is CSARDQSVGGQYGYTF.

V and J are TRBV20-1 and TRBJ2-7; D is uncertain. The CDR3 is 9 residues long. Trimming took off 3 bases at V and 6 bases at J, with 3 bases between the two ends. Germline V gene sequence: CDR1 DFQATT, CDR2 SNEGSKA (reference sequence). CDR3 nucleotides: TGCAGTGCTAGTTGCGAGCAGTACTTC. Translated: CSASCEQYF.

In this sample, this clonotype turned up a few times. The chain is built from TRBV20-1 and TRBJ2-2, with D perhaps being TRBD1 or TRBD2 (5 bases each). Trimming left V 2 bases short and J 2 bases short, with 9 bases between. This CDR3 has 14 residues. Germline lookup yields CDR1 DFQATT and CDR2 SNEGSKA (reference sequence). The CDR3 coding sequence is TGCAGTGCTAGAAGAGGGGCTAACACCGGGGAGCTGTTTTTT. Protein sequence: CSARRGANTGELFF.

This rearrangement joins TRBV6-1 to TRBJ1-3; D gene ambiguous. CDR1 MNHNS and CDR2 SASEGT come from the germline V gene. Trimming took 6 bases from V and 0 from J, leaving 12 bases between them. This CDR3 has 15 residues. The CDR3 region has the DNA TGTGCCAGCAGGCCTACGTTCGCCTCTGGAAACACCATATATTTT. It is translated as CASRPTFASGNTIYF.

This clonotype was seen many times. This chain links TRBV7-8 with TRBJ2-5; no firm D call. Per germline, CDR1 SGHVS and CDR2 FQNEAQ. The V and J ends lost 5 bases and 1 base respectively, with 11 bases between them. CDR3 length equals 14 residues. The CDR3 protein is CASSRANLQETQYF. Here the CDR3 DNA reads TGTGCCAGCAGCCGCGCTAACCTCCAAGAGACCCAGTACTTC.

In its sample, this clonotype was seen a few times. The chain uses TRBV6-5 and TRBJ1-2, with D maybe TRBD1 (6 bases). The CDR3 has 16 residues. Per germline, CDR1 MNHEY and CDR2 SVGAGI. The V end was cut by 2 bases, the J end by 4 bases, with 17 bases between. CDR3 bases: TGTGCCAGCAGTTACGGGACCTGGACAGAGCTCTATGGCTACACCTTC. Protein: CASSYGTWTELYGYTF.

This clonotype occurred a few times. This chain links TRBV5-5 with TRBJ2-2; 8 nucleotides agree with TRBD2. V shed 0 bases, J shed 5 bases, and the junction held 30 bases outside the gene matches. Germline V gives CDR1 SGHKS, CDR2 YYEKEE (reference sequence). CDR3 length: 24 amino acids. CDR3 DNA: TGTGCCAGCAGCTTGGCCGGGACCCTCGGCAGGTTACTAGCGGAGGGGGACTATACCGGGGAGCTGTTTTTT. Translating gives CASSLAGTLGRLLAEGDYTGELFF.

This clonotype was counted at least ten times. The rearrangement uses TRBV7-9 and TRBJ2-3; perhaps D is TRBD1 or TRBD2 (5 bases each). Germline V gene data show CDR1 as SEHNR and CDR2 as FQNEAQ (reference sequence). The CDR3 is 14 residues long. Trimming left V 5 bases short and J 6 bases short, with 15 bases between. The CDR3 DNA reads TGTGCCAGCAGCCGGACACGAGGGACGGATACGCAGTATTTT. It yields the protein CASSRTRGTDTQYF.